These 27 T cell receptor beta chains were sequenced from one sample in a study of esophageal squamous cell carcinoma under preoperative chemotherapy. TCRdb re-called the PCR reads through MiXCR, storing one row per CDR3 protein. This repertoire shows around 30,000 distinct CDR3 sequences, about half found once; its top ten account for 20% to 25%. Time point noted: after preoperative PTX-NDP chemotherapy. Sampling took place from a patient given preoperative chemotherapy. The receptors stem from a human donor with esophageal squamous cell carcinoma. The donor label of this sample is uncertain.

Comments on this clonotype: The conserved final phenylalanine or tryptophan is absent from the CDR3, which likely points to a read error. The DNA is left out, because the CDR3 cannot be placed on it with certainty; the CDR3 is given as TCRdb lists it. The chain joins TRBV7-2 to TRBJ2-6; the table's D call TRBD1 went unverified against the DNA. Germline assignment: CDR1 SGHTA and CDR2 FQGNSA. Counting both end residues, the CDR3 totals 16 amino acids. The CDR3 loop is CASSFGFAKNIQYFGA.

The rearrangement links TRBV7-2 to TRBJ2-5, with 11 positions matching TRBD2. The CDR3 runs to 16 residues. Germline CDR1 and CDR2: SGHTA and FQGNSA. J lost 11 bases, V lost 5 bases, and 16 bases had no gene match. The CDR3 nucleotides read TGTGCCAGCAGCCCAAGTAGCGGGAGGGCCATCAATGAGCAGTACTTC. Translated: CASSPSSGRAINEQYF.

The V and J genes are TRBV7-3 and TRBJ2-4; 8 nucleotides match TRBD2. This CDR3 has 17 residues. J was trimmed by 13 bases and V by 5 bases; bases with no gene match: 22. Germline V gene data show CDR1 as SGHTA and CDR2 as FQGTGA. The CDR3 DNA reads as TGTGCCAGCAGCCGCGGGACGGGGCGGGGGGCCACAAACACGCAGTACTTC. Its protein is CASSRGTGRGATNTQYF.

The chain uses TRBV12-3 or TRBV12-4 and TRBJ2-5; weak D call: TRBD2 (6 bases). The better agreement between TRBJ2-7 and the DNA end casts doubt on the J call. CDR3 length: 14 amino acids. The DNA for the CDR3 is TGTGCCAGCAGTGAGGGACTCTTCTCCTACGAGCAGTACTTC. Amino acids: CASSEGLFSYEQYF.

This clonotype was found many times. A read error may be the cause here, since a much bigger clone is one base away. The rearrangement uses TRBV7-2 and TRBJ2-1, with D perhaps matching TRBD2 (6 bases). V gave up 2 bases and J gave up 13 bases, with 18 bases separating them. Germline V CDR1 and CDR2: SGHTA, FQGNSA. This CDR3 spans 14 amino acids. The CDR3 DNA is TGTGCCAGCAGCTTATTTTCTAGCGAGGAGACCCAGTTCTTC. It codes for CASSLFSSEETQFF.

In regard to this clonotype: At one end, the junction sequence differs from germline, possibly due to a read error. V is TRBV12-3 or TRBV12-4 and J is TRBJ2-3; the D call may be TRBD1 or TRBD2 (5 bases each). The CDR3 contains 16 residues. CDR3 DNA: TGTGCCAGCAGTCTACTGGGGTCTCGGGTGTCCGGGACGCTGTATTTT. It is translated as CASSLLGSRVSGTLYF.

This clonotype has more than one count but fewer than ten. This chain connects TRBV7-3 to TRBJ2-5; TRBD2 matches at 8 bases. The better agreement between TRBJ2-7 and the DNA end casts doubt on the J call. In germline, CDR1 is SGHTA, CDR2 FQGTGA. The CDR3 is 15 residues long. The CDR3 is CASSPTPTGTSEQYF. For the CDR3, the DNA is TGTGCCAGCAGCCCGACCCCGACCGGGACTAGCGAGCAGTACTTC.

The V gene is TRBV11-3, the J gene TRBJ2-1; D gene uncertain. The DNA end is more similar to TRBJ2-5, so the J call may be wrong. The CDR3 has 12 amino acids. Germline V gene lookup returns CDR1 SGHNT and CDR2 YENEEA. CDR3 sequence reads: CASVGPQETQYF. The DNA of the CDR3 is TGTGCCAGCGTTGGACCCCAAGAGACCCAGTACTTC.

This clonotype was detected many times. The rearrangement links TRBV15 to TRBJ2-2, with no clear D. V was pared by 1 base and J by 3 bases, with 18 bases between. The CDR3 extends over 18 amino acids. The V gene's germline CDR1 is LNHNV and CDR2 YYDKDF (reference sequence). The CDR3 DNA follows: TGTGCCACCAGCAGAGTAGGAAGCTCCCAAGGGTACACCGGGGAGCTGTTTTTT. Residues: CATSRVGSSQGYTGELFF.

The gene calls are TRBV12-3 or TRBV12-4 and TRBJ1-3; D is undetermined. CDR3 length equals 14 residues. Trimming shortened V by 3 bases and J by 0 bases, and 6 bases separated the two germline ends. CDR3 nucleotide sequence: TGTGCCAGCAGTTTGGGCGACTCTGGAAACACCATATATTTT. Residues: CASSLGDSGNTIYF.

V and J are TRBV9 and TRBJ2-3, with D hard to call. Between the trimmed V and J ends, which lost 0 bases and 0 bases, there was a span of 5 bases. The CDR3 loop spans 14 amino acids. Germline V gene data show CDR1 as SGDLS and CDR2 as YYNGEE. The DNA for the CDR3 is TGTGCCAGCAGCGTAGATCCCAGCACAGATACGCAGTATTTT. Translated: CASSVDPSTDTQYF.

Of note for this clonotype: One end of the junction is discordant with germline, which a read error may explain. The chain combines TRBV7-2 with TRBJ2-3; D call uncertain. Germline CDR1 reads SGHTA; CDR2 reads FQGNSA. The CDR3 has 17 residues. As DNA, the CDR3 is TGTGCCAGCGGCCTGGGCGCCCAGGCTCTAAACACAGATACGCTGTATTTT. Amino acids: CASGLGAQALNTDTLYF.

The CDR3 DNA sequence: TGCGCCAGCAGCTTTAAGGGGACACCAAACAATGAGCAGTTCTTC. Protein sequence: CASSFKGTPNNEQFF. The chain has TRBV5-1 and TRBJ2-1; possible D gene TRBD1, 6 bases. Trimming left V 2 bases short and J 5 bases short, with 14 bases between. The CDR3 sequence is 15 residues long. Germline V gene lookup returns CDR1 SGHRS and CDR2 YFSETQ.

This chain joins TRBV7-2 and TRBJ2-7; TRBD1 matches at 7 bases. V shed 5 bases and J 4 bases; nucleotides not matched to a gene: 8. The length of the CDR3 is 14 residues. Germline-derived CDR1 and CDR2 are SGHTA and FQGNSA. Here the CDR3 DNA reads TGTGCCAGCAGCCAACGGGACAGAGTATACGAGCAGTACTTC. Residues: CASSQRDRVYEQYF.

With regard to this clonotype: The junction departs from the called germline gene at one end, perhaps through a read error. V gene TRBV7-2 combines with J gene TRBJ2-3; 9 nucleotides match TRBD2. This CDR3 spans 18 amino acids. Germline V gene sequence: CDR1 SGHTA, CDR2 FQGNSA. In DNA, the CDR3 is TGTGCCAGCAGCTTAGATGGACTAGCGCGGGGGGCGAAGGATACTCAGTATTTT. It translates to CASSLDGLARGAKDTQYF.

In the case of this clonotype: One end of the junction does not line up with germline, which may come from a read error. The CDR3 spells CASGAGAREGDTQYF. The DNA for the CDR3 is TGTGCCAGCGGGGCGGGAGCGAGAGAAGGAGATACGCAGTATTTC. This chain joins TRBV6-2 or TRBV6-3 and TRBJ2-3; 7 bases match TRBD2. This CDR3 is built from 15 residues. Germline loops: CDR1 MNHEY, CDR2 SVGEGT.

This clonotype was seen ten or more times. The chain uses TRBV10-3 and TRBJ2-3; 7 nucleotides match TRBD2. V lost 2 bases to trimming and J lost 1 base; unmatched junction nucleotides: 6. The CDR3 consists of 16 residues. Germline CDR1 is ENHRY and CDR2 is SYGVKD. The CDR3 DNA reads as TGTGCCATCAGTGAGCCTCGGGGGGATGGCACAGATACGCAGTATTTT. Its protein is CAISEPRGDGTDTQYF.

As concerns this clonotype: Being one base from a much bigger clone, this may be a read error. The chain joins TRBV7-9 to TRBJ1-2; D is uncertain. V was shortened by 4 bases and J by 2 bases, with 8 bases between the two germline ends. Germline V gene data show CDR1 as SEHNR and CDR2 as FQNEAQ (reference sequence). This CDR3 comprises 13 residues. CDR3 nucleotides: TGTGCCAGCAGCTCCTTGGGGAACTATGGCTACACCTTC. It codes for CASSSLGNYGYTF.

This CDR3 is CASSLGTVSTGELFF. The CDR3 region has the DNA TGTGCCAGCTCTCTCGGGACTGTTAGCACCGGGGAGCTGTTTTTT. The chain recombines TRBV7-6 with TRBJ2-2; D is perhaps TRBD2 (6 bases). V was cut by 8 bases and J by 4 bases, with 17 bases left in between. This CDR3 spans 15 amino acids. Germline values: CDR1 SGHVS, CDR2 FNYEAQ.

Turning to this clonotype: One end of the junction varies from germline; a read error may be responsible. The CDR3 protein is CAGSRLQGVSTEALYF. The CDR3 DNA is TGTGCCGGCAGCCGCCTACAGGGGGTAAGCACAGAGGCGCTGTATTTT. The V gene is TRBV7-8, the J gene TRBJ2-3; 8 bases match TRBD1. This CDR3 spans 16 amino acids. CDR1 SGHVS and CDR2 FQNEAQ come from the germline V gene.

This clonotype was seen many times. The rearrangement uses TRBV12-3 or TRBV12-4 and TRBJ2-7, with D uncertain. Trimming took 3 bases from V and 3 from J, leaving 9 bases between them. This CDR3 is built from 13 residues. CDR3 protein: CASSFTPGYEQYF. CDR3 in DNA: TGTGCCAGCAGTTTCACCCCCGGCTACGAGCAGTACTTC.

V usage is TRBV4-1 and J usage is TRBJ2-3, with 7 bases matching TRBD1. Looked up from germline, CDR1 is MGHRA and CDR2 is YSYEKL. With 2 bases clipped from V and 2 bases from J, the junction kept 10 bases outside the gene matches. This CDR3 has 17 residues. The CDR3, as DNA: TGCGCCAGCAGCCAACCCTACACAGGGGCATACACAGATACGCAGTATTTT. It encodes CASSQPYTGAYTDTQYF.

The chain uses TRBV20-1 and TRBJ1-6, with a weak D call TRBD1 (5 bases). The V gene lost 6 bases and the J gene lost 9 bases, with 15 bases spanning the gap. The length of the CDR3 is 13 residues. The V gene's germline CDR1 is DFQATT and CDR2 SNEGSKA (reference sequence). As DNA, the CDR3 is TGCAGTGCCCATAGGGAGACAGCTTCACCCCTCCACTTT. Translating gives CSAHRETASPLHF.

As for this clonotype: Lacking the conserved final phenylalanine or tryptophan, this CDR3 likely reflects a read error. It is unclear where the CDR3 begins or ends on the DNA, so no DNA is shown, and the CDR3 is as TCRdb lists it. The V and J genes are TRBV7-2 and TRBJ2-5; no DNA check was done on the table's D call, TRBD1. Germline V gives CDR1 SGHTA, CDR2 FQGNSA. The CDR3 has 14 amino acids, counting both end residues. The CDR3 sequence is CASSSRTGEETQYL.

This rearrangement joins TRBV6-1 to TRBJ2-3, with D maybe TRBD2 (6 bases). The V end was cut by 6 bases, the J end by 0 bases, with 19 bases between. The germline CDR1 and CDR2 sequences are MNHNS and SASEGT. The CDR3 spans 17 residues. In DNA, the CDR3 is TGTGCCAGCAGCCCTTTTAGCGGAGGGTCTAGCACAGATACGCAGTATTTT. It translates to CASSPFSGGSSTDTQYF.

Details on this clonotype: A read error may produce the germline difference seen at one junction end. This sequence joins TRBV7-2 and TRBJ2-2, with a tentative D call TRBD1 (6 bases). Per germline, CDR1 SGHTA and CDR2 FQGNSA. The CDR3 sequence is 17 residues long. CDR3 protein: CASSLGAQTVSSGELYF. The CDR3, as DNA: TGTGCCAGCAGCTTGGGGGCCCAGACTGTAAGCTCCGGGGAGCTGTATTTT.

About this clonotype itself: Compared with germline, one end of the junction differs, possibly owing to a read error. The genes are TRBV7-3 and TRBJ2-3; 8 positions agree with TRBD2. Germline V lookup: CDR1 SGHTA, CDR2 FQGTGA. This CDR3 is 17 amino acids long. The CDR3 nucleotides are TGTGCCAGTAGCGCGAGACTGGGGCGGGGGGACCGAGATACCCAGTATTTC. As protein: CASSARLGRGDRDTQYF.